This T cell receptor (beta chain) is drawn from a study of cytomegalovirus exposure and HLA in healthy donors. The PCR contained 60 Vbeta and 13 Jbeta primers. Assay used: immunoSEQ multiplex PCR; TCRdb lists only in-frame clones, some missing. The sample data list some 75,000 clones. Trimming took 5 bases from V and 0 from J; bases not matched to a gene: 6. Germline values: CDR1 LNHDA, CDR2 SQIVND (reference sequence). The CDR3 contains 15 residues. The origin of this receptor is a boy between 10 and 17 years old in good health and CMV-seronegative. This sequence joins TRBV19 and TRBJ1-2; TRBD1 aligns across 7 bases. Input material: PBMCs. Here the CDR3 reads CASSVDRPPNYGYTF. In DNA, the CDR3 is TGTGCCAGTAGTGTGGACAGGCCTCCTAACTATGGCTACACCTTC.